Following are 5 T cell receptor beta chains from one sample sequenced in a study of T-cell memory formation after mild COVID-19. Each CDR3 protein is one row after TCRdb ran MiXCR on the 5' RACE reads. The repertoire holds roughly 130,000 distinct CDR3 sequences, approximately 17% seen once, with roughly 5.3% in the top ten. What was sequenced was PBMCs or a T cell subset sorted from them (not recorded which). These receptors all stem from a man younger than 35 who had mild COVID-19 (a few samples of this study predate the infection). Cell type and time point are not known.

This clonotype was counted many times. The chain couples TRBV12-3 or TRBV12-4 to TRBJ2-3; TRBD1 matches at 8 bases. The junction had 5 bases not matched to a gene; V was cut back by 5 bases and J by 4 bases. CDR3 length: 14 amino acids. This CDR3 is CASSAQGAADTQYF. In DNA, the CDR3 is TGTGCCAGCAGTGCCCAGGGGGCCGCAGATACGCAGTATTTT.

This chain connects TRBV7-3 to TRBJ2-5, with D possibly matching TRBD1 (6 bases). The CDR3 runs to 13 residues. Trimming shortened V by 5 bases and J by 2 bases, and 9 bases separated the two germline ends. Looked up from germline, CDR1 is SGHTA and CDR2 is FQGTGA. DNA of the CDR3: TGTGCCAGCAGCGCCGGGACACAAGAGACCCAGTACTTC. Translating it yields CASSAGTQETQYF.

The CDR3 DNA sequence: TGCGCCAGCGCACGGACAGGGGTGAACACCGGGGAGCTGTTTTTT. As protein: CASARTGVNTGELFF. This chain connects TRBV5-1 to TRBJ2-2, with TRBD1 matching 9 bases. V dropped 7 bases and J dropped 1; count of bases not matched to a gene: 5. Germline V CDR1 and CDR2: SGHRS, YFSETQ. This CDR3 is 15 amino acids long.

This clonotype has more than one count but fewer than ten. The chain carries TRBV7-9 and TRBJ2-4; D uncertain. Germline CDR1 and CDR2: SEHNR and FQNEAQ (reference sequence). The CDR3 is 18 residues long. V was trimmed by 5 bases and J by 0 bases, leaving 20 bases between them. Here the CDR3 DNA reads TGTGCCAGCAGCCCCGCCTTGGCAGCGAACCTAGCCAAAAACATTCAGTACTTC. Translating gives CASSPALAANLAKNIQYF.

The V and J genes are TRBV5-1 and TRBJ1-2; 10 nucleotides align to TRBD1. Germline V lookup: CDR1 SGHRS, CDR2 YFSETQ. The CDR3 extends over 13 amino acids. After removal of 5 bases from V and 8 bases from J, the junction contained 6 bases not matched to a gene. The CDR3 nucleotides read TGCGCCAGCAGTTCCGGGACAGGGGACGGCTACACCTTC. Its translation is CASSSGTGDGYTF. The complete variable domain, with remaining parts taken from reference TRBV5-1 and TRBJ1-2, reads KAGVTQTPRYLIKTRGQQVTLSCSPISGHRSVSWYQQTPGQGLQFLFEYFSETQRNKGNFPGRFSGRQFSNSRSEMNVSTLELGDSALYLCASSSGTGDGYTFGSGTRLTVV.